Listed here are 16 T cell receptor beta chains from one sample, sequenced in a study of blood T cell repertoires in COVID-19. The table came from immunoSEQ multiplex PCR; TCRdb's copy has only in-frame clones and leaves some out. The sample includes 56,000 or so clones, roughly 87% of them seen just once. Material for sequencing was peripheral blood. The receptors derive from a human donor in a cohort sampled during active COVID-19.

The V call is TRBV3-1 (or the pseudogene TRBV3-2), the J call TRBJ1-3, with 8 bases identical to TRBD1. The V gene end was trimmed by 3 bases and the J gene end by 1 base; junction bases not matched to a gene: 2. This CDR3 has 15 amino acids. Per the germline V gene, CDR1 is LGHDT and CDR2 is YNNKEL (reference sequence). The CDR3, as DNA: TGTGCCAGCAGCCAGACAGGGGCTTCTGGAAACACCATATATTTT. It is translated as CASSQTGASGNTIYF.

J is TRBJ2-5 and V is TRBV30, with 7 bases matching TRBD2. Germline values: CDR1 GTSNPN, CDR2 SVGIG (reference sequence). The CDR3 loop spans 15 amino acids. V lost 3 bases, J lost 0 bases, and 7 bases stayed unmatched. CDR3 nucleotides: TGTGCCTGGAGGGGGGGGTCCTCAAACCAAGAGACCCAGTACTTC. The encoded protein is CAWRGGSSNQETQYF.

This chain joins TRBV5-1 and TRBJ2-7; perhaps TRBD1 as D (6 bases). Trimming removed 0 bases from V and 5 bases from J, with 12 bases in between. CDR1 is SGHRS and CDR2 is YFSETQ in the germline V gene. The CDR3 covers 14 residues. CDR3 loop: CASSLAGGFNEQYF. The CDR3 nucleotides are TGCGCCAGCAGCTTGGCTGGGGGCTTCAACGAGCAGTACTTC.

The V gene is TRBV7-8, the J gene TRBJ2-5; 10 nucleotides agree with TRBD1. Germline lookup yields CDR1 SGHVS and CDR2 FQNEAQ. The CDR3 contains 14 residues. V was pared by 6 bases and J by 2 bases, with 3 bases of the junction left unmatched. The CDR3 DNA reads TGTGCCAGCAGTCGGGACAGGGGACAAGAGACCCAGTACTTC. Its protein is CASSRDRGQETQYF.

This rearrangement joins TRBV19 to TRBJ1-1; 8 bases line up with TRBD1. The V and J ends lost 3 bases and 2 bases, in that order; junction bases with no gene match: 5. CDR1 LNHDA and CDR2 SQIVND come from the germline V gene (reference sequence). The CDR3 extends over 15 amino acids. The CDR3, as DNA: TGTGCCAGTAGTATTCAGGACAGGGCAAACACTGAAGCTTTCTTT. Protein: CASSIQDRANTEAFF.

The chain employs TRBV5-1 and TRBJ2-3; 10 nucleotides align to TRBD2. Germline V CDR1 and CDR2: SGHRS, YFSETQ. The CDR3 extends over 18 amino acids. Trimming at V came to 3 bases and at J to 1 base, leaving 11 bases not matched to a gene. CDR3: CASSSHTGTSDRTDTQYF. The CDR3 DNA sequence: TGCGCCAGCAGCTCGCATACCGGGACTAGCGACCGCACAGATACGCAGTATTTT.

The gene calls are TRBV11-3 and TRBJ2-7, with 7 bases aligning to TRBD2. Germline assignment: CDR1 SGHNT and CDR2 YENEEA. The V and J ends lost 1 base and 5 bases, in that order; junction bases with no gene match: 8. This CDR3 is 15 amino acids long. The CDR3 region is CASSLGVAGLDEQYF. The CDR3 DNA is TGTGCCAGCAGCTTAGGGGTAGCGGGTCTGGACGAGCAGTACTTC. The full variable domain, its missing parts supplied by reference TRBV11-3 and TRBJ2-7, is EAGVVQSPRYKIIEKKQPVAFWCNPISGHNTLYWYLQNLGQGPELLIRYENEEAVDDSQLPKDRFSAERLKGVDSTLKIQPAELGDSAVYLCASSLGVAGLDEQYFGPGTRLTVT.

The V gene is TRBV6-6, the J gene TRBJ2-7; 8 nucleotides line up with TRBD1. After removal of 6 bases from V and 3 bases from J, the junction contained 13 bases not matched to a gene. Germline V gene lookup returns CDR1 MNHNY and CDR2 SVGAGI (reference sequence). The CDR3 is 16 amino acids. The CDR3 loop is CASSLTTGTGVYEQYF. Written as DNA, the CDR3 is TGTGCCAGCAGCCTAACCACCGGGACAGGAGTCTACGAGCAGTACTTC.

The chain employs TRBV29-1 and TRBJ2-5, with D hard to call. V was clipped by 4 bases and J by 5 bases, with 11 bases between them. The germline CDR1 and CDR2 sequences are SQVTM and ANQGSEA. CDR3 length: 12 amino acids. The chain's CDR3 is CSVVPQSETQYF. CDR3 coding DNA: TGCAGCGTTGTGCCACAGAGCGAGACCCAGTACTTC.

The chain employs TRBV18 and TRBJ1-1, with 8 bases identical to TRBD1. J gave up 5 bases and V 7 bases, and 6 bases lay outside the gene matches. The germline V gene has CDR1 KGHSH and CDR2 LQKENI. CDR3 length: 13 residues. The CDR3 sequence is CASWTGMGTEAFF. In DNA form, the CDR3 reads TGTGCCAGCTGGACAGGGATGGGTACTGAAGCTTTCTTT.

This clone was picked up one time. The chain employs TRBV28 and TRBJ2-2, with D possibly TRBD1 on 6 matching bases. Trimming shortened V by 5 bases and J by 0 bases, and 7 bases separated the two germline ends. Germline V gene data show CDR1 as MDHEN and CDR2 as SYDVKM. CDR3 size: 14 residues. This CDR3 reads CASSGDTNTGELFF. CDR3 bases: TGTGCCAGCAGTGGGGACACGAACACCGGGGAGCTGTTTTTT.

The chain employs TRBV6-5 and TRBJ2-3; D not resolved. The CDR3 length is 14 residues. Germline V gives CDR1 MNHEY, CDR2 SVGAGI. V was clipped by 2 bases and J by 8 bases, with 14 bases between them. CDR3 nucleotide sequence: TGTGCCAGCAGTTACACTCGTGTCCGAGGTACGCAGTATTTT. Its protein is CASSYTRVRGTQYF.

The chain has TRBV7-8 and TRBJ1-2; TRBD1 matches 7 bases. Germline V lookup: CDR1 SGHVS, CDR2 FQNEAQ. Trimming took 1 base from V and 5 from J; bases not matched to a gene: 7. This CDR3 spans 15 amino acids. The chain's CDR3 is CASSLGRDSAYGYTF. The CDR3 bases are TGTGCCAGCAGCTTAGGCCGGGACAGCGCGTATGGCTACACCTTC.

This sequence joins TRBV7-3 and TRBJ2-5; D call uncertain. Germline V lookup: CDR1 SGHTA, CDR2 FQGTGA. The CDR3 length is 13 residues. The V end was cut by 2 bases, the J end by 5 bases, with 9 bases between. The CDR3 bases are TGTGCCAGCAGCTTAGGGCAAGCCGAGACCCAGTACTTC. Its translation is CASSLGQAETQYF.

This clone was recorded only once. The V call is TRBV24-1, the J call TRBJ2-7; D possibly corresponds to TRBD1 (6 bases). Germline V lookup: CDR1 KGHDR, CDR2 SFDVKD. Trimming shortened V by 6 bases and J by 2 bases, and 7 bases separated the two germline ends. The CDR3 loop spans 12 amino acids. The CDR3 loop reads CATSQGTYEQYF. The CDR3 DNA reads as TGTGCCACCAGTCAGGGGACCTACGAGCAGTACTTC.

V gene TRBV27 combines with J gene TRBJ2-1; tentative D call: TRBD2 (6 bases). Trimming cost V 5 bases and J 9 bases, with 11 bases left between them. Germline-derived CDR1 and CDR2 are MNHEY and SMNVEV (reference sequence). The CDR3 consists of 12 residues. The CDR3 nucleotides read TGTGCCAGCAGTCCGATCGGGGGTGAGCAGTTCTTC. Translation gives CASSPIGGEQFF.